A single sample gave rise to the 5 T cell receptor beta chains below, sequenced in a study of shared clonotypes between healthy human individuals. The table came from immunoSEQ multiplex PCR; TCRdb's copy has only in-frame clones and leaves some out. The sample lists roughly 2.6 million clones; more than 80% were seen once. The sequencing sample was made of naive CD4+ T cells sorted from blood. The subset: CD45RA+ positively selected. The source is a young man in good health.

This clone was picked up one time. The chain carries TRBV11-2 and TRBJ1-6; D ambiguous. Trimming took 7 bases from V and 5 from J, leaving 15 bases between them. Germline CDR1 is SGHAT and CDR2 is FQNNGV. This CDR3 contains 15 residues. CDR3 loop: CASTPSILDNSPLHF. In nucleotides, the CDR3 is TGTGCCAGCACCCCGAGTATTTTGGATAATTCACCCCTCCACTTT.

The V call is TRBV11-2, the J call TRBJ2-7; possibly TRBD2 for D (6 bases). The germline V and J ends were trimmed by 6 bases and 3 bases, with 18 bases remaining between them. The germline gives CDR1 SGHAT, CDR2 FQNNGV. CDR3 length equals 15 residues. CDR3 DNA: TGTGCCAGCAGGACTCGACTAGGCCAGGGCTACGAGCAGTACTTC. It specifies CASRTRLGQGYEQYF.

The V gene is TRBV28, the J gene TRBJ1-5; D is uncertain. This CDR3 spans 15 amino acids. Germline V gene lookup returns CDR1 MDHEN and CDR2 SYDVKM. V was clipped by 7 bases and J by 1 base, with 14 bases between them. CDR3 amino acids: CASTRGGTSNQPQHF. The CDR3 DNA reads TGTGCCAGCACCCGGGGAGGAACCAGCAATCAGCCCCAGCATTTT.

The CDR3 sequence is CASSLGLAGGTINNEQFF. In nucleotides, the CDR3 is TGTGCCAGCAGCTTGGGACTAGCGGGCGGAACGATAAACAATGAGCAGTTCTTC. V and J are TRBV5-4 and TRBJ2-1; 10 nucleotides line up with TRBD2. This CDR3 region has 18 residues. Germline V gives CDR1 SGHNT, CDR2 YYREEE (reference sequence). J lost 5 bases, V lost 0 bases, and 11 bases had no gene match.

The chain uses TRBV5-1 and TRBJ2-2, with 7 positions matching TRBD1. The CDR3 runs 15 residues. J was trimmed by 6 bases and V by 0 bases; bases with no gene match: 5. Per germline, CDR1 SGHRS and CDR2 YFSETQ. The CDR3 bases are TGCGCCAGCAGCTTGGTAGACAGGGATTCCGGGGAGCTGTTTTTT. Translated: CASSLVDRDSGELFF.